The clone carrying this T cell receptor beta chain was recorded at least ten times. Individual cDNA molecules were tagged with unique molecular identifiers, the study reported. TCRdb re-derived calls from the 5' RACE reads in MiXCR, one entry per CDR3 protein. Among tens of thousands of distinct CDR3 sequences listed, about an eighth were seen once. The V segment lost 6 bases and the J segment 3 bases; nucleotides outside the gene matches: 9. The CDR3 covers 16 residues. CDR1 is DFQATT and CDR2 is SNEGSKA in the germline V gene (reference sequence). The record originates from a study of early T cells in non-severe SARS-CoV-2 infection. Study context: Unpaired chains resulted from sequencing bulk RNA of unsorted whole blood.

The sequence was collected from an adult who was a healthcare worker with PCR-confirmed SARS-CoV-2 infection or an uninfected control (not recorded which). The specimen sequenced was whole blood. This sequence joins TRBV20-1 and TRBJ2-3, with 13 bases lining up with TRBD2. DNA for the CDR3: TGCAGTGCCCCTCCCTGGACTAGCGGGGGTACAGATACGCAGTATTTT. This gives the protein CSAPPWTSGGTDTQYF.